Shown below are 2 T cell receptor beta chains from a single sample sequenced in a study of T-cell memory formation after mild COVID-19 listed by TCRdb under 2021. The receptor library was made with 5' RACE. Sequencing instrument: Illumina NovaSeq 6000. TCRdb ran its own pipeline on the public reads, namely fastp trimming at Q25 and MiXCR clone calling, and kept in-frame beta chains. When rows share a CDR3 protein, they turn into one entry using the most common DNA and genes. This sample holds over 350,000 distinct CDR3 sequences; approximately 24% were observed only once. The ten top clones hold 8.5% to 10% of the sample. Sequenced material: PBMCs or a T cell subset sorted from them (not recorded which). These receptors all come from an adult woman who had mild COVID-19 (a few samples of this study predate the infection). The sample titles of this study are shuffled in the database, so cell type and time point are left out; the donor was told from shared clones.

This clonotype was counted a few times. The rearrangement joins TRBV5-1 to TRBJ2-7, with D perhaps TRBD2 (6 bases). Trimming stripped 9 bases from V and 4 bases from J, with 20 bases between. The germline gives CDR1 SGHRS, CDR2 YFSETQ. The CDR3 is 14 amino acids. The CDR3 protein is CATRPSVEEYEQYF. CDR3 DNA: TGCGCCACCAGGCCTAGCGTCGAAGAGTACGAGCAGTACTTC.

This clonotype has more than one count but fewer than ten. V and J are TRBV5-1 and TRBJ2-3; D ambiguous. The V and J ends lost 4 bases and 9 bases respectively, with 15 bases between them. The CDR3 extends over 13 amino acids. Per germline, CDR1 SGHRS and CDR2 YFSETQ. CDR3: CASSTANAKTQYF. The CDR3 region has the DNA TGCGCCAGCAGCACCGCTAACGCAAAAACGCAGTATTTT.